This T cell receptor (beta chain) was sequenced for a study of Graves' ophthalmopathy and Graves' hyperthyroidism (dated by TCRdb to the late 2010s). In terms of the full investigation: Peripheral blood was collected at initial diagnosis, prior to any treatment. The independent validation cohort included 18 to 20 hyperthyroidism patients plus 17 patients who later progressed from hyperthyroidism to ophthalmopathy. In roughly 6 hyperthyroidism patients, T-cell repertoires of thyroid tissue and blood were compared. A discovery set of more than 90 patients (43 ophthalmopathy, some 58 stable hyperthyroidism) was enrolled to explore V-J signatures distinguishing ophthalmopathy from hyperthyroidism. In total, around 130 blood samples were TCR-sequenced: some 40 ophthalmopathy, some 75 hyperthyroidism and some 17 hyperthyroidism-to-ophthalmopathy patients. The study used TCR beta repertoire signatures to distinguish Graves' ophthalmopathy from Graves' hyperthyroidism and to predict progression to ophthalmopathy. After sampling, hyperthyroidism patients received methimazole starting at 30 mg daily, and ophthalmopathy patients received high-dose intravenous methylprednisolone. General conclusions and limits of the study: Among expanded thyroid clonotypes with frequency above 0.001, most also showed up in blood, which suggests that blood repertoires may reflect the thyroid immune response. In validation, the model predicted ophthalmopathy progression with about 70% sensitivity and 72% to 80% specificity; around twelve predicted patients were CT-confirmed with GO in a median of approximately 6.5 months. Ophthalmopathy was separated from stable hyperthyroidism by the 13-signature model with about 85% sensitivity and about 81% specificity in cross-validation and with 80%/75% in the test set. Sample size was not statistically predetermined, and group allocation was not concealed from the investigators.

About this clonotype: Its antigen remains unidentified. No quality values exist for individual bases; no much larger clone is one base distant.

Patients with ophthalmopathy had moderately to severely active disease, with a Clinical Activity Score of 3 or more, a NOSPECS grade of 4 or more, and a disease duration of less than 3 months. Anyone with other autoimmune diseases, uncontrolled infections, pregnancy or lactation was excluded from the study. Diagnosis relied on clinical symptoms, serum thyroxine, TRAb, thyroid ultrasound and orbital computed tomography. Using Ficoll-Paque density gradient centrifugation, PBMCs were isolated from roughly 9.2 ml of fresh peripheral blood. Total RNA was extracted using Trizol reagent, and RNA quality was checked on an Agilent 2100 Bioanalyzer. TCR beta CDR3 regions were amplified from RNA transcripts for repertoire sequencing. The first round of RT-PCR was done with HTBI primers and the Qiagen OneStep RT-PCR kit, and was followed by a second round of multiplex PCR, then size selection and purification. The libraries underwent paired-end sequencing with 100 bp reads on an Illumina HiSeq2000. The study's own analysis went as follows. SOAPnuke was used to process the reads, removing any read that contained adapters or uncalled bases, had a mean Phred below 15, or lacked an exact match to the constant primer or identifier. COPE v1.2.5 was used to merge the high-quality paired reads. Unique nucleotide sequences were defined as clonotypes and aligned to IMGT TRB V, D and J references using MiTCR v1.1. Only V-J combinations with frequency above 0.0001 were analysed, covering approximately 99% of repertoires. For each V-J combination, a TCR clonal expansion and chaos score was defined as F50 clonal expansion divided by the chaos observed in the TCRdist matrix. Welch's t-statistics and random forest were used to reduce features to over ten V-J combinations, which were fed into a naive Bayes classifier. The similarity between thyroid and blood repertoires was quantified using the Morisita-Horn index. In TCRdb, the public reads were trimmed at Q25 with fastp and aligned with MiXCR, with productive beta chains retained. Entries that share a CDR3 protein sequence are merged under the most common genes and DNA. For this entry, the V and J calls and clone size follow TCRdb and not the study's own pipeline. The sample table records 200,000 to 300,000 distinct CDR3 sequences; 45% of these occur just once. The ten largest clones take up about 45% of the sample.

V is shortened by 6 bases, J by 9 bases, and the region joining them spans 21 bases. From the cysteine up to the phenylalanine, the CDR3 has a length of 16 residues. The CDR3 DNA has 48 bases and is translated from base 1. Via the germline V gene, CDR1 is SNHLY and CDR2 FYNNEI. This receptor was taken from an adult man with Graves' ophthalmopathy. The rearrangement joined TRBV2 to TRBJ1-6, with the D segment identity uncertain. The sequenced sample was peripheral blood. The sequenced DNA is TGTGCCAGCAGCTTTAATCCGGGGATAGGCGGTTCACCCCTCCACTTT. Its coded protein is CASSFNPGIGGSPLHF.